Below, 26 T cell receptor beta chains from the same sample are listed, as sequenced in a study of blood T cells in healthy people across ages. Using a J-beta primer mix together with a sample-barcoded 5' primer, a second PCR was run for roughly 7 to 12 cycles. TCRdb reprocessed the 5' RACE reads via MiXCR and lists one record per CDR3 protein. The sample carries about 780,000 distinct CDR3 sequences, 35% to 50% recorded once. The sample taken for sequencing was blood. The receptors were gathered from a man older than 75 in good health.

The table lists this clonotype with a few counts. The chain employs TRBV7-2 and TRBJ2-1; 10 bases line up with TRBD2. CDR1 and CDR2 from the germline V gene are SGHTA and FQGNSA. CDR3 length: 16 residues. With 1 base clipped from V and 9 bases from J, the junction kept 9 bases outside the gene matches. This CDR3 reads CASSLDPLAGVSEQFF. CDR3 DNA sequence: TGTGCCAGCAGCTTAGATCCTCTAGCGGGAGTAAGTGAGCAGTTCTTC.

A single count supports this clonotype. CDR3 nucleotides: TGTGCCAGCAGCTTAGCGACCGACCTACAAGAGACCCAGTACTTC. Protein product: CASSLATDLQETQYF. V is TRBV7-2 and J is TRBJ2-5; D gene unclear. Germline-derived CDR1 and CDR2 are SGHTA and FQGNSA. This CDR3 has 15 amino acids. The germline V and J ends were trimmed by 0 bases and 2 bases, with 10 bases remaining between them.

V usage is TRBV20-1 and J usage is TRBJ2-7, with D possibly matching TRBD2 (6 bases). The length of the CDR3 is 12 residues. V was cut by 4 bases and J by 8 bases, with 15 bases left in between. CDR1 and CDR2 from the germline V gene are DFQATT and SNEGSKA (reference sequence). In nucleotides, the CDR3 is TGCAGTGCTACGGTGGGAGGCCGCCAGCAGTACTTC. It specifies CSATVGGRQQYF.

The gene calls are TRBV20-1 and TRBJ1-1; D gene ambiguous. Germline CDR1 DFQATT, CDR2 SNEGSKA (reference sequence). V shed 3 bases and J shed 0 bases, with 5 bases lying between them. The CDR3 has 12 residues. DNA for the CDR3: TGCAGTGCTAGTGGAGTGAACACTGAAGCTTTCTTT. Its translation: CSASGVNTEAFF.

The chain recombines TRBV29-1 with TRBJ2-1; 7 bases line up with TRBD2. The CDR3 sequence is 14 residues long. The V gene's germline CDR1 is SQVTM and CDR2 ANQGSEA. V lost 4 bases and J lost 3; bases outside the gene matches: 6. Here the CDR3 reads CSVGLASGYNEQFF. The CDR3 DNA sequence: TGCAGCGTTGGGTTGGCTAGCGGCTACAATGAGCAGTTCTTC.

This clonotype was recorded a few times. The genes are TRBV5-1 and TRBJ2-5; the D gene is possibly TRBD2 (6 bases). V was shortened by 2 bases and J by 5 bases, with 19 bases between the two germline ends. This CDR3 spans 16 amino acids. The germline V gene has CDR1 SGHRS and CDR2 YFSETQ. Here the CDR3 DNA reads TGCGCCAGCAGCTTAAACCTAGGCTTGGCGGGGGAGACCCAGTACTTC. It codes for CASSLNLGLAGETQYF.

This clonotype occurred a few times. The chain joins TRBV6-4 to TRBJ2-1, with D possibly matching TRBD2 (5 bases). This CDR3 is built from 13 residues. Trimming pared 5 bases from V and 8 bases from J, leaving 13 bases between. Germline CDR1 is MRHNA and CDR2 is SNTAGT. The CDR3 sequence is CASSLEGGDEQFF. As DNA, the CDR3 is TGTGCCAGCAGTCTCGAGGGTGGCGATGAGCAGTTCTTC.

This clonotype was seen ten or more times. The CDR3: CSASAGTGGSNYGYTF. CDR3 bases: TGCAGTGCTAGTGCCGGGACAGGGGGCTCAAACTATGGCTACACCTTC. The chain links TRBV20-1 to TRBJ1-2, with 12 bases identical to TRBD1. The germline gives CDR1 DFQATT, CDR2 SNEGSKA (reference sequence). The CDR3 length is 16 residues. Unmatched junction bases numbered 7, after V lost 3 bases and J lost 2 bases.

This clonotype was seen many times. The rearrangement joins TRBV29-1 to TRBJ2-1; D may be TRBD2 (5 bases). Germline V gene lookup returns CDR1 SQVTM and CDR2 ANQGSEA. Trimming took 4 bases from V and 8 from J, leaving 12 bases between them. The CDR3 is 12 amino acids. The CDR3 protein is CSVAAGRHEQFF. In DNA form, the CDR3 reads TGCAGCGTTGCCGCGGGCCGGCATGAGCAGTTCTTC.

The genes are TRBV19 and TRBJ2-1; 8 positions agree with TRBD1. Germline CDR1 LNHDA, CDR2 SQIVND (reference sequence). The CDR3 sequence is 13 residues long. The junction had 4 bases not matched to a gene; V was cut back by 0 bases and J by 12 bases. CDR3 residues: CASSIDGGTGQFF. CDR3 nucleotide sequence: TGTGCCAGTAGTATAGACGGCGGGACAGGGCAGTTCTTC.

In this sample, this clonotype turned up once. V usage is TRBV4-3 and J usage is TRBJ1-4; D unresolved. V dropped 3 bases and J dropped 0 bases, with 11 bases sitting between them. The germline gives CDR1 LGHNA, CDR2 YSLEER. This CDR3 region has 16 residues. The CDR3 loop reads CASSQGWATTNEKLFF. The CDR3 DNA reads as TGCGCCAGCAGCCAGGGGTGGGCTACAACTAATGAAAAACTGTTTTTT.

The genes are TRBV27 and TRBJ2-5; D assignment may be TRBD1 or TRBD2 (5 bases each). Looked up from germline, CDR1 is MNHEY and CDR2 is SMNVEV (reference sequence). Trimming took off 9 bases at V and 5 bases at J, with 25 bases between the two ends. The CDR3 has 16 residues. DNA for the CDR3: TGTGCCAGTCCCCGGCAGTGCCCCGACGGGGCGGAGACCCAGTACTTC. This sequence encodes CASPRQCPDGAETQYF.

The CDR3 sequence is CASSPSTVLYGYTF. The CDR3 region has the DNA TGTGCCAGCAGCCCGTCTACGGTTTTATATGGCTACACCTTC. The chain is built from TRBV9 and TRBJ1-2; D gene uncertain. The CDR3 has 14 residues. V gave up 4 bases and J gave up 5 bases, with 15 bases separating them. Germline CDR1 and CDR2: SGDLS and YYNGEE.

The chain is built from TRBV29-1 and TRBJ2-1, with 8 positions matching TRBD2. The CDR3 covers 14 residues. After removal of 6 bases from V and 7 bases from J, the junction contained 11 bases not matched to a gene. Germline CDR1 reads SQVTM; CDR2 reads ANQGSEA. The CDR3 sequence is CSVILGLAGNEQFF. CDR3 DNA: TGCAGCGTCATACTCGGACTAGCTGGTAATGAGCAGTTCTTC.

The V call is TRBV15, the J call TRBJ1-4; D is unclear. V lost 0 bases, J lost 5 bases, and 4 bases lay in between. The length of the CDR3 is 13 residues. Germline CDR1 reads LNHNV; CDR2 reads YYDKDF (reference sequence). The DNA of the CDR3 is TGTGCCACCAGCAGAGATACCAATGAAAAACTGTTTTTT. It translates to CATSRDTNEKLFF. Full variable domain (outside the CDR3, taken from reference TRBV15 and TRBJ1-4): DAMVIQNPRYQVTQFGKPVTLSCSQTLNHNVMYWYQQKSSQAPKLLFHYYDKDFNNEADTPDNFQSRRPNTSFCFLDIRSPGLGDTAMYLCATSRDTNEKLFFGSGTQLSVL.

The sample holds a few counts of this clonotype. The V gene is TRBV9, the J gene TRBJ2-5, with TRBD1 as a possible D gene (6 bases). The CDR3 extends over 15 amino acids. CDR1 and CDR2 (germline): SGDLS, YYNGEE. V was cut by 3 bases and J by 11 bases, with 23 bases left in between. In DNA, the CDR3 is TGTGCCAGCAGCGAGGGGGACCTGGGGGACAATGAGCAGTACTTC. The encoded protein is CASSEGDLGDNEQYF.

The chain uses TRBV29-1 and TRBJ1-1, with a weak D call TRBD1 (5 bases). The CDR3 consists of 13 residues. From germline, CDR1 is SQVTM and CDR2 ANQGSEA. V was clipped by 2 bases and J by 7 bases, with 14 bases between them. The CDR3 spells CSVEHLGGGEAFF. The CDR3 DNA follows: TGCAGCGTTGAACATCTGGGGGGAGGTGAAGCTTTCTTT.

Only one count was recorded for this clonotype. The gene calls are TRBV4-2 and TRBJ2-7, with 7 bases fitting TRBD2. The CDR3 totals 15 residues. V shed 6 bases and J 1 base; nucleotides not matched to a gene: 9. CDR1 is LGHNA, CDR2 YNFKEQ, per germline. The CDR3 region has the DNA TGTGCCAGCAGTCACGCGGGGGAAGTATCCTACGAGCAGTACTTC. Residues: CASSHAGEVSYEQYF.

V and J are TRBV28 and TRBJ2-1; 9 nucleotides match TRBD2. Looked up from germline, CDR1 is MDHEN and CDR2 is SYDVKM. CDR3 length: 16 amino acids. With V trimmed by 3 bases and J by 7 bases, 10 bases remained unmatched. The CDR3, as DNA: TGTGCCAGCAGTTTCCAAGCGGGAGGCGGAATTAATGAGCAGTTCTTC. Residues: CASSFQAGGGINEQFF.

Remarks on this clonotype: A much larger clone is a single base away; this may be a read error. J is TRBJ2-1 and V is TRBV5-1; no clear D. Trimming cost V 4 bases and J 6 bases, with 14 bases left between them. The CDR3 covers 14 residues. Germline CDR1 and CDR2: SGHRS and YFSETQ. CDR3 amino acids: CASSQQTGANEQFF. CDR3 DNA: TGCGCCAGCAGCCAACAGACTGGCGCCAATGAGCAGTTCTTC. The whole variable domain, remainder taken from reference TRBV5-1 and TRBJ2-1, is KAGVTQTPRYLIKTRGQQVTLSCSPISGHRSVSWYQQTPGQGLQFLFEYFSETQRNKGNFPGRFSGRQFSNSRSEMNVSTLELGDSALYLCASSQQTGANEQFFGPGTRLTVL.

V usage is TRBV28 and J usage is TRBJ2-2; D is uncertain. V dropped 3 bases and J dropped 0 bases, with 8 bases sitting between them. Germline V CDR1 and CDR2: MDHEN, SYDVKM. The CDR3 has 15 amino acids. The CDR3 sequence: CASSLIGSNTGELFF. In nucleotides, the CDR3 is TGTGCCAGCAGTTTGATAGGGTCGAACACCGGGGAGCTGTTTTTT.

This clonotype appeared a few times. The rearrangement links TRBV4-2 to TRBJ2-3; TRBD2 aligns across 10 bases. V trimming: 0 bases; J trimming: 1 base; junction bases outside the gene matches: 4. CDR1 and CDR2 (germline): LGHNA, YNFKEQ. The CDR3 spans 17 residues. The CDR3 DNA reads TGTGCCAGCAGCCAAGATCTAGCGGGAGAGGGCACAGATACGCAGTATTTT. It codes for CASSQDLAGEGTDTQYF.

The chain uses TRBV27 and TRBJ2-1; TRBD2 matches 11 bases. The CDR3 covers 16 residues. Per the germline V gene, CDR1 is MNHEY and CDR2 is SMNVEV (reference sequence). Trimming removed 8 bases from V and 2 bases from J; junction bases left unmatched: 8. CDR3: CASSTSGDYPYNEQFF. The CDR3 nucleotides read TGTGCCAGCTCGACTAGCGGGGACTACCCCTACAATGAGCAGTTCTTC.

This clonotype was counted a few times. The chain has TRBV10-3 and TRBJ2-7, with TRBD2 matching 8 bases. Trimming at V came to 6 bases and at J to 2 bases, leaving 9 bases not matched to a gene. Germline V CDR1 and CDR2: ENHRY, SYGVKD. The CDR3 totals 15 residues. The CDR3 DNA reads as TGTGCCATCAGGGATGCTACTAGCGGTACCTACGAGCAGTACTTC. Protein: CAIRDATSGTYEQYF.

This sequence joins TRBV20-1 and TRBJ2-7; 9 positions agree with TRBD2. The ends lost 0 bases at V and 4 bases at J; junction bases unmatched: 4. The CDR3 runs 14 residues. In germline, CDR1 is DFQATT, CDR2 SNEGSKA (reference sequence). The CDR3 here is CSARDSGGFYEQYF. The CDR3 nucleotides are TGCAGTGCTAGAGACAGCGGGGGGTTTTACGAGCAGTACTTC.

This clonotype was seen a handful of times. The rearrangement joins TRBV18 to TRBJ1-2; D not resolved. V was clipped by 2 bases and J by 3 bases, with 7 bases between them. Germline V gene sequence: CDR1 KGHSH, CDR2 LQKENI. The CDR3 is 13 residues long. The CDR3 region is CASSPGEDYGYTF. Here the CDR3 DNA reads TGTGCCAGCTCACCAGGGGAGGACTATGGCTACACCTTC.